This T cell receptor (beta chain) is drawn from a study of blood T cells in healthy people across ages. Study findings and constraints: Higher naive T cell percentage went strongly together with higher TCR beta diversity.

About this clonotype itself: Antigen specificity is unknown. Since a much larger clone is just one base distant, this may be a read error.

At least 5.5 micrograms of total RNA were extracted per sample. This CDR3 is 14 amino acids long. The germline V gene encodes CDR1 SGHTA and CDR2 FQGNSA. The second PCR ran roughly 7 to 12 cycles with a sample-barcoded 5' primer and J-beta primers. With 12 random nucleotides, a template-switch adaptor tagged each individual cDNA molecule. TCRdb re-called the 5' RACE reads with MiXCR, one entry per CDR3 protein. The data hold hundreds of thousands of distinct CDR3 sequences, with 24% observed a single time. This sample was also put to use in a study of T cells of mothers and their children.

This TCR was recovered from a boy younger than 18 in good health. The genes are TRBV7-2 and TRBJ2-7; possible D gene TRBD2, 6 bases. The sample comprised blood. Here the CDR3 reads CAGSLASESYEQYF. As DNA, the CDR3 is TGTGCCGGCAGCTTAGCTAGCGAGTCCTACGAGCAGTACTTC. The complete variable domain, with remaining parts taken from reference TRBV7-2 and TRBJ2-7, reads GAGVSQSPSNKVTEKGKDVELRCDPISGHTALYWYRQSLGQGLEFLIYFQGNSAPDKSGLPSDRFSAERTGGSVSTLTIQRTQQEDSAVYLCAGSLASESYEQYFGPGTRLTVT.